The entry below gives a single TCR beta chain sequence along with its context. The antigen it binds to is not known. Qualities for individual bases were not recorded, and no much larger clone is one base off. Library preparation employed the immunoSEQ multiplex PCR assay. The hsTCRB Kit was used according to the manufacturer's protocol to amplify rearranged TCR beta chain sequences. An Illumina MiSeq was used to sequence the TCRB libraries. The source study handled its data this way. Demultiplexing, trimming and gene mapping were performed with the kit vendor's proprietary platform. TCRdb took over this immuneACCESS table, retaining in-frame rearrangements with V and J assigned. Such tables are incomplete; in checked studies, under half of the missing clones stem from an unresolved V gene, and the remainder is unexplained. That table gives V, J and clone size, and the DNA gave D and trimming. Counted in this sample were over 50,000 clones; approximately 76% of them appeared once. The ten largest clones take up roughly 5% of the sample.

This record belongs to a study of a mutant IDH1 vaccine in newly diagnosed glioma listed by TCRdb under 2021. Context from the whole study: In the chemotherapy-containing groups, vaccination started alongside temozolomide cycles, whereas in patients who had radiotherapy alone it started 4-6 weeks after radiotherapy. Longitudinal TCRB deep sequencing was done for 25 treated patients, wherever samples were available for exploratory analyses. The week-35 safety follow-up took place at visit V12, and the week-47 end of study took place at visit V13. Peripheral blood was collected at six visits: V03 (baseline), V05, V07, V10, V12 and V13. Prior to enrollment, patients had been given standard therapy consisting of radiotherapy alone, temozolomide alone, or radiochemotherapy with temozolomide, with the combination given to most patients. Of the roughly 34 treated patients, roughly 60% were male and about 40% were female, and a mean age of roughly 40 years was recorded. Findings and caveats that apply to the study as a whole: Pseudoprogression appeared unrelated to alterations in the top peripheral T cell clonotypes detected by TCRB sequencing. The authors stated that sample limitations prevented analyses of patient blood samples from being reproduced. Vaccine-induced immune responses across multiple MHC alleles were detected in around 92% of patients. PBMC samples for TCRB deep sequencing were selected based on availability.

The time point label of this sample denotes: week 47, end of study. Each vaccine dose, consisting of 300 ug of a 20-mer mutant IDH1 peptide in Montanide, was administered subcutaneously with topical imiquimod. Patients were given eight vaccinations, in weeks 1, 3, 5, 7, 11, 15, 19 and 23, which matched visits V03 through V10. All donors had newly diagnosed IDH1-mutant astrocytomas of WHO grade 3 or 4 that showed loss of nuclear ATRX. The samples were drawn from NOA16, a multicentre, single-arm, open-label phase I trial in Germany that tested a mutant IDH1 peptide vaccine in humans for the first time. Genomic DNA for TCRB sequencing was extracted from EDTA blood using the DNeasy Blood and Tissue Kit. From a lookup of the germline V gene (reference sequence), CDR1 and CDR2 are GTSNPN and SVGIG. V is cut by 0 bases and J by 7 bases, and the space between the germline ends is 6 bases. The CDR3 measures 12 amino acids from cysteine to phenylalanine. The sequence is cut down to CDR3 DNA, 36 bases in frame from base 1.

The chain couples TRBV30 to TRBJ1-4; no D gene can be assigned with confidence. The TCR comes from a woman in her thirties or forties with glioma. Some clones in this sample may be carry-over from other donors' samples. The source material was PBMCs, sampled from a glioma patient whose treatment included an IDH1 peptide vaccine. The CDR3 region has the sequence CAWSVRAEKLFF. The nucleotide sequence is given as TGTGCCTGGAGTGTAAGAGCTGAAAAACTGTTTTTT.